The source of this T cell receptor (beta chain) is a study of blood T cell repertoires in COVID-19. V lost 6 bases, J lost 7 bases, and 11 bases stayed unmatched. The CDR3 totals 16 residues. Germline lookup yields CDR1 WSHSY and CDR2 SAAADI. In the authors' workflow: Amplification of reference gene primers provided the estimated nucleated cell counts. Only in-frame clones appear in the TCRdb table, and some are missing; sequencing was by immunoSEQ multiplex PCR. D and trimming were read from the DNA, whereas the V and J calls and clone size are those reported in that table. The table lists approximately 200,000 clones, roughly nine tenths of them singletons.

Sample: peripheral blood. The chain combines TRBV10-2 with TRBJ2-2, with 10 bases that match TRBD1. The clonotype originates from a woman in her forties or fifties with acute or convalescent COVID-19. CDR3 amino acids: CASRPGDRGAVGELFF. CDR3 bases: TGCGCCAGCAGGCCCGGGGACAGGGGAGCGGTCGGGGAGCTGTTTTTT.